This T cell receptor beta chain was retrieved from a study of cytomegalovirus exposure and HLA in healthy donors. It was with 60 Vbeta and 13 Jbeta primers that the PCR ran. The protocol was immunoSEQ multiplex PCR, while the TCRdb copy is restricted to in-frame clones and leaves out a portion. The table shows approximately 100,000 clones, with under 75% occurring only once. Germline V gene lookup returns CDR1 PRHDT and CDR2 FYEKMQ (reference sequence). The CDR3 spans 18 residues. The J segment lost 0 bases and the V segment lost 4 bases, leaving 9 bases of the junction unmatched. The V call is TRBV13, the J call TRBJ1-6; TRBD1 aligns across 7 bases. Sequenced: PBMCs. The receptor's source is a man aged 45-65 years in good health and CMV-seronegative. The CDR3 is CASSSAQGRSSYNSPLHF. The CDR3 DNA is TGTGCCAGCAGCTCTGCACAGGGGCGAAGCTCCTATAATTCACCCCTCCACTTT.